The clone carrying this T cell receptor beta chain was recorded at least ten times. Its antigen is still unknown. The data were taken from a study of T cell repertoires in cytomegalovirus infection. About the study: Signatures in public TCR beta sequences pointed to both CMV infection and matching HLA type.

Study-level results: Cumulative public TCR beta family frequency identified carriers of CMV plus the relevant HLA. The study found HLA-C-restricted CMV-specific TCR beta clonotypes dominating the ex vivo response.

TCRdb itself ran the reads through MiXCR, one entry per CDR3 protein. The data hold a few hundred thousand distinct CDR3 sequences, with about a sixth observed a single time. This CDR3 is built from 13 residues. Germline CDR1 and CDR2: ENHRY and SYGVKD. V lost 7 bases, J lost 6 bases, and 5 bases stayed unmatched. V is TRBV10-3 and J is TRBJ2-2; 7 nucleotides line up with TRBD1. This receptor was taken from a human donor in good health (CMV status not recorded). Some clones in this sample may be carry-over from other donors' samples. Input material: PBMCs. Here the CDR3 DNA reads TGTGCCATCACCCCCAGGGGGTCCGGGGAGCTGTTTTTT. It yields the protein CAITPRGSGELFF.